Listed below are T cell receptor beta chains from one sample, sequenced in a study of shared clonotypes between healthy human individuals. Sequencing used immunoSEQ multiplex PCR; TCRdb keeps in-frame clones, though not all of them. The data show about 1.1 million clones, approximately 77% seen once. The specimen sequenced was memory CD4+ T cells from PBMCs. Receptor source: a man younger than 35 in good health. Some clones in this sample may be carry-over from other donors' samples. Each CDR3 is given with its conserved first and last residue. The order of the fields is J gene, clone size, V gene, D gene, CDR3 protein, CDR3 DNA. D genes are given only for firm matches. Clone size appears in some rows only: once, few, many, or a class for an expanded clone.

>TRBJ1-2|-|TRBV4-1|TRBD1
CASSPAGFDRALYGYTF
TGCGCCAGCAGCCCGGCGGGCTTTGACAGGGCTCTCTATGGCTACACCTTC
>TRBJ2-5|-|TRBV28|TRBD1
CASSPPPGQGRETQYF
TGTGCCAGCAGTCCCCCCCCCGGACAGGGCAGGGAGACCCAGTACTTC
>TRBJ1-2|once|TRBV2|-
CASSGGQNYGYTF
TGTGCCAGCAGTGGGGGGCAGAACTATGGCTACACCTTC
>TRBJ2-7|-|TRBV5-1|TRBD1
CASSFSGGTYEQYF
TGCGCCAGCAGCTTCTCAGGGGGTACCTACGAGCAGTACTTC
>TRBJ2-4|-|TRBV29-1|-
CSVELGAKNIQYF
TGCAGCGTTGAATTAGGGGCCAAAAACATTCAGTACTTC
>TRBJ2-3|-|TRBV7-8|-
CASSLAGADTQYF
TGTGCCAGCAGCTTAGCAGGGGCAGATACGCAGTATTTT
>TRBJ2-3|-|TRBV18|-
CASSPLADTQYF
TGTGCCAGCTCACCATTGGCAGATACGCAGTATTTT
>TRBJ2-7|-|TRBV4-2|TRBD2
CASSRGPPIGEGYEQYF
TGTGCCAGCAGCCGAGGGCCTCCCATTGGGGAGGGTTACGAGCAGTACTTC
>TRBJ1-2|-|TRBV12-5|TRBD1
CASNGQGDGYTF
TGTGCTAGCAACGGGCAGGGGGACGGCTACACCTTC
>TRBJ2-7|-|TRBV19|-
CASSIVAGGSYEQYF
TGTGCCAGTAGTATAGTTGCGGGCGGCTCCTACGAGCAGTACTTC
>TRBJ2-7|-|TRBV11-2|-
CASSAHRTGSSYEQYF
TGTGCCAGCAGCGCCCATCGGACGGGAAGCTCCTACGAGCAGTACTTC
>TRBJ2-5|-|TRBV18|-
CASSPLGQETQYF
TGTGCCAGCTCACCACTGGGCCAAGAGACCCAGTACTTC
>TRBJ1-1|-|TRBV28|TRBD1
CASTPDRGGTEAFF
TGTGCCAGCACCCCGGACAGGGGGGGCACTGAAGCTTTCTTT
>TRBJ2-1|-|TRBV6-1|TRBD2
CASRRLADEYNEQFF
TGTGCCAGCAGGAGACTAGCGGACGAATACAATGAGCAGTTCTTC
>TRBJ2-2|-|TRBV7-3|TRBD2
CASTLSSGRGELFF
TGTGCCAGCACCCTAAGTAGCGGGAGAGGGGAGCTGTTTTTT
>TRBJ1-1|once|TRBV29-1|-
CSVGRQSDTEAFF
TGCAGCGTTGGCCGCCAATCGGACACTGAAGCTTTCTTT
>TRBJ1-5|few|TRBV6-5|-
CASSYSRNQPQHF
TGTGCCAGCAGTTACTCTCGCAATCAGCCCCAGCATTTT
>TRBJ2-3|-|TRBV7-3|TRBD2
CASSLLGRAGVDTQYF
TGTGCCAGCAGCTTATTGGGTCGGGCGGGAGTAGATACGCAGTATTTT
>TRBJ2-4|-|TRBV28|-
CASSFGGVRKDQYF
TGTGCCAGCAGTTTCGGGGGAGTTAGAAAGGATCAGTACTTC
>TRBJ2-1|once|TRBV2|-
CASRIPGYNEQFF
TGTGCCAGCCGAATTCCCGGTTACAATGAGCAGTTCTTC
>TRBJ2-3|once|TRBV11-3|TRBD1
CASSSGQPTDTQYF
TGTGCCAGCAGCTCGGGACAGCCCACAGATACGCAGTATTTT
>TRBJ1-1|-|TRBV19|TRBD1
CASSDRGSTEAFF
TGTGCCAGTAGCGACAGGGGCAGCACTGAAGCTTTCTTT
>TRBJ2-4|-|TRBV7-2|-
CASSLAGPGRVGILAKNIQYF
TGTGCCAGCAGCTTAGCTGGTCCCGGTAGGGTCGGGATACTAGCCAAAAACATTCAGTACTTC
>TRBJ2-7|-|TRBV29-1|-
CSAGTDYEQYF
TGCAGCGCAGGGACTGACTACGAGCAGTACTTC
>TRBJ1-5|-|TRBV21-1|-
CASSKQRGFQPQHF
TGTGCCAGCAGCAAACAGAGGGGATTTCAGCCCCAGCATTTT
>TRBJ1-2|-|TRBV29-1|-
CSALILTYGYTF
TGCAGCGCCCTGATATTAACCTATGGCTACACCTTC
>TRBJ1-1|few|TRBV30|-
CAWMRQMNTEAFF
TGTGCCTGGATGAGGCAGATGAACACTGAAGCTTTCTTT
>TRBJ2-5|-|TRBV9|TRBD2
CASSPAGIQWETQYF
TGTGCCAGCAGCCCAGCGGGGATCCAATGGGAGACCCAGTACTTC
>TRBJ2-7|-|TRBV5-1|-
CASSLVPRYEQYF
TGCGCCAGCAGCTTGGTCCCCCGTTACGAGCAGTACTTC
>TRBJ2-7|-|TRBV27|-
CASSLWGSRSYEQYF
TGTGCCAGCAGTTTATGGGGGAGCCGGTCCTACGAGCAGTACTTC
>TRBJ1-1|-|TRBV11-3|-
CASIRPGLRTEAFF
TGTGCCAGCATCCGCCCGGGACTGAGGACTGAAGCTTTCTTT
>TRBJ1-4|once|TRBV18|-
CASSPSTATTNEKLFF
TGTGCCAGCTCACCATCTACCGCTACAACTAATGAAAAACTGTTTTTT
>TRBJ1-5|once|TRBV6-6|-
CASSYSSNSNQPQHF
TGTGCCAGCAGTTACAGCAGTAATAGCAATCAGCCCCAGCATTTT
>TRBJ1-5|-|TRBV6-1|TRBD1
CASRDTGGSNQPQHF
TGTGCCAGCCGAGACACAGGGGGCTCCAATCAGCCCCAGCATTTT
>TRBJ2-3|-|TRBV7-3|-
CASSQSGTFTQYF
TGTGCCAGCAGCCAATCCGGGACGTTCACGCAGTATTTT
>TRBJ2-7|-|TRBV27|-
CASSSSYGEAQYF
TGTGCCAGCAGTTCCTCCTATGGGGAGGCGCAGTACTTC
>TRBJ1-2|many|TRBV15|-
CATSRDRGGINGYTF
TGTGCCACCAGCAGAGATCGTGGAGGGATCAATGGCTACACCTTC
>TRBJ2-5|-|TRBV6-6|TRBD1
CASRKGQQETQYF
TGTGCCAGCAGGAAGGGACAGCAAGAGACCCAGTACTTC
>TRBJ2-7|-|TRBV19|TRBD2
CASSMSGKLAGDYEQYF
TGTGCCAGTAGTATGTCAGGAAAACTGGCGGGAGATTACGAGCAGTACTTC
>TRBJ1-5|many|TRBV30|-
CAWSEDANQPQHF
TGTGCCTGGAGTGAGGATGCTAATCAGCCCCAGCATTTT
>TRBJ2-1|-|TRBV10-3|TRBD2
CAISSTSGSEVNEQFF
TGTGCCATCAGTTCGACTAGCGGGAGCGAGGTTAATGAGCAGTTCTTC
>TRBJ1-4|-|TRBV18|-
CASSPGLGEKLFF
TGTGCCAGCTCACCCGGGCTTGGGGAAAAACTGTTTTTT
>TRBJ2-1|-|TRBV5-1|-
CASSRQADSYNEQFF
TGCGCCAGCAGCAGACAGGCCGACTCCTACAATGAGCAGTTCTTC
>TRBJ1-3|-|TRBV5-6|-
CASSFFKGLGGNTIYF
TGTGCCAGCAGCTTTTTTAAGGGGCTGGGTGGAAACACCATATATTTT
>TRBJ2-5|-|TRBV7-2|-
CASSFITGTETQYF
TGTGCCAGCAGCTTTATCACGGGAACAGAGACCCAGTACTTC
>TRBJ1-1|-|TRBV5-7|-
CASSLGGFGAFF
TGTGCCAGCAGCTTGGGGGGGTTCGGGGCTTTCTTT
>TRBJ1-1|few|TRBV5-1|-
CASSLGQEIRTTEAFF
TGCGCCAGCAGCTTGGGACAGGAAATAAGGACAACTGAAGCTTTCTTT
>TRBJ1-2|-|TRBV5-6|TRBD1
CASSADRVRGYTF
TGTGCCAGCAGCGCGGACAGGGTTCGAGGCTACACCTTC
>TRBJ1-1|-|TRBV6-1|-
CASSEGRSGDTEAFF
TGTGCCAGCAGTGAAGGGAGGAGCGGGGACACTGAAGCTTTCTTT
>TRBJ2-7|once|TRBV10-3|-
CAISGAQGRAYEQYF
TGTGCCATCAGTGGTGCCCAGGGTCGGGCCTACGAGCAGTACTTC
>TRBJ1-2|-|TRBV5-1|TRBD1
CASSTLGTGFNGYTF
TGCGCCAGCAGTACATTAGGGACAGGGTTTAATGGCTACACCTTC
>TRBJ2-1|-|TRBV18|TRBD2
CASSSGLATLNEQFF
TGTGCCAGCTCATCGGGACTAGCGACCCTCAATGAGCAGTTCTTC
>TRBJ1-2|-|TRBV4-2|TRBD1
CASSRGQGANYGYTF
TGTGCCAGCAGCCGCGGACAGGGGGCTAACTATGGCTACACCTTC
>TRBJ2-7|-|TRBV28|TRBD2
CASSPGGGSHEQYF
TGTGCCAGCAGTCCCGGGGGGGGGTCCCACGAGCAGTACTTC
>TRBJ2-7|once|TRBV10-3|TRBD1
CAISENRGEYEQYF
TGTGCCATCAGTGAAAACAGGGGGGAGTACGAGCAGTACTTC
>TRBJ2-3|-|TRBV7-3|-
CASSPPGIEDTQYF
TGTGCCAGCAGCCCACCGGGGATAGAAGATACGCAGTATTTT
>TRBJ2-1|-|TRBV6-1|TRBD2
CASSEALGGGYNEQFF
TGTGCCAGCAGTGAAGCGCTCGGGGGGGGCTACAATGAGCAGTTCTTC
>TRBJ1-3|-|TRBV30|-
CAWLRGRSGDTIYF
TGTGCCTGGTTAAGAGGGAGATCTGGAGACACCATATATTTT
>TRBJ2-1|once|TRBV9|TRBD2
CASSVLDREGDNEQFF
TGTGCCAGCAGCGTACTTGACCGGGAGGGGGACAATGAGCAGTTCTTC